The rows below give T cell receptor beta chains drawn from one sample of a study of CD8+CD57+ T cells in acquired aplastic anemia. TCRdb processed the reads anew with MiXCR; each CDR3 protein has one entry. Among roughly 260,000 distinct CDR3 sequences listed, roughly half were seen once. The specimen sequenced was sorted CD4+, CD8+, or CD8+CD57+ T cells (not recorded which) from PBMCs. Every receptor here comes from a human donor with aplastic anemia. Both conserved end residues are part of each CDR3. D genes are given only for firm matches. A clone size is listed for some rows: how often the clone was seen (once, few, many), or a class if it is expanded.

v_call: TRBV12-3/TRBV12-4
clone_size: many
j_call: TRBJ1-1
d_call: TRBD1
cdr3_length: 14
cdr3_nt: TGTGCCAGCAGCTTCGGGACAGATAACACTGAAGCTTTCTTT
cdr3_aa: CASSFGTDNTEAFF

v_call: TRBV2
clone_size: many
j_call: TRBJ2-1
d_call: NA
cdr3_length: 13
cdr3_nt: TGTGCCAGCAGTGATGGGGGGATCCATGAGCAGTTCTTC
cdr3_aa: CASSDGGIHEQFF

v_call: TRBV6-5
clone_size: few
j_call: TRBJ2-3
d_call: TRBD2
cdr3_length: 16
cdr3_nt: TGTGCCAGCACCTGGACTAGCGGGGACAGCACAGATACGCAGTATTTT
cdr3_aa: CASTWTSGDSTDTQYF

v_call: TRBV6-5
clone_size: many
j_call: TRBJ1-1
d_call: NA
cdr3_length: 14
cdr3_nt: TGTGCCACCTGGAGGGACCTCGGAGACACTGAAGCTTTCTTT
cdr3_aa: CATWRDLGDTEAFF

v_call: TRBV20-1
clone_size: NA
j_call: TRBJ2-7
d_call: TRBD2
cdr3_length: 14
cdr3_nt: TGCAGTGCGGTTAGCGGGAGGGCAACCTACGAGCAGTACTTC
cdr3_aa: CSAVSGRATYEQYF

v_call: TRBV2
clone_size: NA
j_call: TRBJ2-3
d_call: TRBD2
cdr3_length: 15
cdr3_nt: TGTGCCAGCAGTGTTAATAGCGGGGTAGGCGATACGCAGTATTTT
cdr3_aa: CASSVNSGVGDTQYF

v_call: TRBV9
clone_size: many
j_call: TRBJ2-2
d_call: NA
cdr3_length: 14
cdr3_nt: TGTGCCAGCAGCGTAGACAGGAACACCGGGGAGCTGTTTTTT
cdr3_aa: CASSVDRNTGELFF

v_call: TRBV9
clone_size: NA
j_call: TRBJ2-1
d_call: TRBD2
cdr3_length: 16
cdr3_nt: TGTGCCAGCAGCGTCTGGACTAGCGGGATTCGCAATGAGCAGTTCTTC
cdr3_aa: CASSVWTSGIRNEQFF

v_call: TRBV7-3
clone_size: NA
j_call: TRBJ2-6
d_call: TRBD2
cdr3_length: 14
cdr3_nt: TGTGCCAGCAGCTTTAGCGGGGGGGCCAACGTCCTGACTTTC
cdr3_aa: CASSFSGGANVLTF

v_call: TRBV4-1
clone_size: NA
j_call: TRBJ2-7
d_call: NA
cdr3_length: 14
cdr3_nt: TGCGCCAGCAGCCAAGTGGGGAGGGGGGGCGAGCAGTACTTC
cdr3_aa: CASSQVGRGGEQYF

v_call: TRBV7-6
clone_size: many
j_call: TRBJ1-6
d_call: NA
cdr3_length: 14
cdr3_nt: TGTGCCAGCAGCTTAGAAGGGTTTAATTCACCCCTCCACTTT
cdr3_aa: CASSLEGFNSPLHF

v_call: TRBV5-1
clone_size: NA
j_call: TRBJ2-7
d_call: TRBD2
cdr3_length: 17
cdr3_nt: TGCGCCAGCAGCCATAGTACCGGGACTAGCGGCTCCTACGAGCAGTACTTC
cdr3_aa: CASSHSTGTSGSYEQYF

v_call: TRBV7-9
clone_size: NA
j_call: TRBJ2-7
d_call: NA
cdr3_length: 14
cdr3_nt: TGTGCCAGCAGTCGAGATGGGACTCATGTTGAGCAGTACTTC
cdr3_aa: CASSRDGTHVEQYF

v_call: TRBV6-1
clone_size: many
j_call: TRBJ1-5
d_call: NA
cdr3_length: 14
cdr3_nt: TGTGCCAGCAGTGAATCTTGGACCTGGCAGCCCCAGCATTTT
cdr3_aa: CASSESWTWQPQHF

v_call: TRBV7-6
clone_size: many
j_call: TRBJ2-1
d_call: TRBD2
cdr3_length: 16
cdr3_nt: TGTGCCAGCAGCTTGGGACTAGCGGGAGGAACCAATGAGCAGTTCTTC
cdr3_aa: CASSLGLAGGTNEQFF

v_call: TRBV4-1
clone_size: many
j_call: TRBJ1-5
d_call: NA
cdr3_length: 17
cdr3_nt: TGCGCCAGCAGCCAAGGGGGGATGTTAGACAGCAATCAGCCCCAGCATTTT
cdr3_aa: CASSQGGMLDSNQPQHF

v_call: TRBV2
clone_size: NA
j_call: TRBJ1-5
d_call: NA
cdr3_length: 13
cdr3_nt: TGTGCCAGCAGTGACAGCTTTAGTCGGCCCCAGCATTTT
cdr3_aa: CASSDSFSRPQHF

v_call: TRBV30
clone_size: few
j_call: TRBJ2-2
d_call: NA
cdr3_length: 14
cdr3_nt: TGTGCCTGGAGTCGAACAGGGCGCGCCGGGGAGCTGTTTTTT
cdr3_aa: CAWSRTGRAGELFF

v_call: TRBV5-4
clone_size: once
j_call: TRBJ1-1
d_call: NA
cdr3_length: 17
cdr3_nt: TGTGCCAGCAGCCCAGATTACTCAGGGGAATTTAACACTGAAGCTTTCTTT
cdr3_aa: CASSPDYSGEFNTEAFF

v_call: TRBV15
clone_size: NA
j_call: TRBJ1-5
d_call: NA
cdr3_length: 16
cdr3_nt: TGTGCCACCAGCAGAGTTCCGGGTAATAGCAATCAGCCCCAGCATTTT
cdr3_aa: CATSRVPGNSNQPQHF

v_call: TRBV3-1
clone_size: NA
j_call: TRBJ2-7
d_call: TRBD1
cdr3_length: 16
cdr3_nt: TGTGCCAGCAGCCAAATAGGTGGGACAGGGGAAAACGAGCAGTACTTC
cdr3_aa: CASSQIGGTGENEQYF

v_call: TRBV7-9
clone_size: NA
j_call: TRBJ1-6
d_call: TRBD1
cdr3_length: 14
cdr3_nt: TGTGCCAGCAGCCTTCAGGGGGCAGAGTCACCCCTCCACTTT
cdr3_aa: CASSLQGAESPLHF

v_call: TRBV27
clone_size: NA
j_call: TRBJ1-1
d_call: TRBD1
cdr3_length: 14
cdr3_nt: TGTGCCAGCACACCGGGACAGAAGAACACTGAAGCTTTCTTT
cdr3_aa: CASTPGQKNTEAFF

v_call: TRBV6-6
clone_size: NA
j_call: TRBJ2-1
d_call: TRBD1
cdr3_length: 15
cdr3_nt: TGTGCCAGCATTCCGGGGACAGGGTCTGTCGATGAGCAGTTCTTC
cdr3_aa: CASIPGTGSVDEQFF